This TCR beta chain was recorded in a study of shared clonotypes between healthy human individuals. General study points: What naive subsets generally showed was a larger estimated richness than memory subsets showed. A reduction in generation probabilities was seen for non-shared clonotypes relative to those shared by all four donors. Shared clonotypes: approximately 4.5% naive CD4, around 3.5% naive CD8, about 2.5% memory CD4, under 0.5% memory CD8.

The germline gives CDR1 SGDLS, CDR2 YYNGEE. V was clipped by 5 bases and J by 3 bases, with 9 bases between them. The CDR3 has 13 residues. CD8 cells regarded as naive lacked CD45RO, were positively chosen for CCR7, and omitted terminally differentiated effector memory CD45RA+ cells. Notes on this clone: The target antigen is unknown.

Sorted-subset replicate PCR reactions were performed with approximately 0.2 ug DNA, corresponding to roughly 27,000 T cell genomes. Assay: immunoSEQ multiplex PCR; the TCRdb copy retains only in-frame clones and omits some. The repertoire consists of approximately 2,000,000 clones, with 93% occurring once and the leading ten covering around 1.8%. The rearrangement uses TRBV9 and TRBJ2-1; D unclear. What was sequenced was naive CD8+ T cells from PBMCs. The receptor was isolated from a man between 18 and 35 years old in good health. Some clones in this sample may be carry-over from other donors' samples. The DNA for the CDR3 is TGTGCCAGCAGTGGGTACAGCTACAATGAGCAGTTCTTC. This gives the protein CASSGYSYNEQFF.